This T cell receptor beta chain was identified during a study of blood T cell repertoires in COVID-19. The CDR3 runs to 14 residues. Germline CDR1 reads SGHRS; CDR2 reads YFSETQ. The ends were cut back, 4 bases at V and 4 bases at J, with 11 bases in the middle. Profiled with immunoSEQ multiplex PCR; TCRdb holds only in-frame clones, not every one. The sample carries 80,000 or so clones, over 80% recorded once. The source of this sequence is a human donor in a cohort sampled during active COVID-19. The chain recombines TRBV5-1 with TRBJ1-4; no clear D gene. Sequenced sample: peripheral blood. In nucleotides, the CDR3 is TGCGCCAGCAGCCTTCGACTGGATAATGAAAAACTGTTTTTT. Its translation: CASSLRLDNEKLFF.